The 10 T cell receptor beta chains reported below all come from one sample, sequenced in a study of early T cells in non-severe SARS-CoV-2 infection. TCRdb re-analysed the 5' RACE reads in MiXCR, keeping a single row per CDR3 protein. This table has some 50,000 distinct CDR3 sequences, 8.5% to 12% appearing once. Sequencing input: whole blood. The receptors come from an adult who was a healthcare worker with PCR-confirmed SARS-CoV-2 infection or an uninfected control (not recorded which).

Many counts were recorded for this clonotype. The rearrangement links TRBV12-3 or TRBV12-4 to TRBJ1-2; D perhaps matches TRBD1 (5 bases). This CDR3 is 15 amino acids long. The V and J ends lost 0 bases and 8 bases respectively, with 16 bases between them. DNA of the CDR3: TGTGCCAGCAGTTTAGCCCCCTGGAGGGGCGAAGGCTACACCTTC. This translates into CASSLAPWRGEGYTF.

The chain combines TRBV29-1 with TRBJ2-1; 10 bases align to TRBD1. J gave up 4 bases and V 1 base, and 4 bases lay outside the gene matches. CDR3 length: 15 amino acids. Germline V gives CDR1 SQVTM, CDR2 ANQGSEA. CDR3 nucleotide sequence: TGCAGCGTTGAAGCATCGGGACAGGGGTACAATGAGCAGTTCTTC. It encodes CSVEASGQGYNEQFF.

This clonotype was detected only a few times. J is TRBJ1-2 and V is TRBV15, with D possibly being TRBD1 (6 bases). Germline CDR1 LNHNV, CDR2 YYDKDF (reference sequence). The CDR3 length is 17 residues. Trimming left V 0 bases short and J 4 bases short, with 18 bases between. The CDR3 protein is CATSRDPLTGSGYGYTF. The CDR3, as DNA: TGTGCCACCAGCAGAGATCCTCTGACAGGCTCAGGCTATGGCTACACCTTC.

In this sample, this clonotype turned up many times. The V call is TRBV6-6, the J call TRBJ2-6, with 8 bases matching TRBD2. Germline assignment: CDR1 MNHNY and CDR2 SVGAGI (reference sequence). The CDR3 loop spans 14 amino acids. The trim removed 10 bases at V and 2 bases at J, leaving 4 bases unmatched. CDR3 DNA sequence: TGTGCCACGGGGGGGGAGGCTGGGGCCAACGTCCTGACTTTC. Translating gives CATGGEAGANVLTF.

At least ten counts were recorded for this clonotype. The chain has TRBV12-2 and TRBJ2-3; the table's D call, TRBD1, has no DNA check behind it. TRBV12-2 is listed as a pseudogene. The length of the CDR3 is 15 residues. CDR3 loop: CASRSHTGSTDTQYF. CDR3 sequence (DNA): TGTGCAAGTCGCTCCCACACCGGGAGCACAGATACGCAGTATTTT.

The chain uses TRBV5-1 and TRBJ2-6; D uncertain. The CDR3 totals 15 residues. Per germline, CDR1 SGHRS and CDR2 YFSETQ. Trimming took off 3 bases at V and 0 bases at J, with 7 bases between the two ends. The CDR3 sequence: CASSWTGSGANVLTF. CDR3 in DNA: TGCGCCAGCAGCTGGACGGGCTCTGGGGCCAACGTCCTGACTTTC.

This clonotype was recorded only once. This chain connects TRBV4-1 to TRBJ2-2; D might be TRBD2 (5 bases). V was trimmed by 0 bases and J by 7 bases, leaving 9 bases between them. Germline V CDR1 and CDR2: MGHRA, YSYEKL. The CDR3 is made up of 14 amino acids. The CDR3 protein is CASSQDWTHGELFF. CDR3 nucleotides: TGCGCCAGCAGCCAAGATTGGACTCACGGGGAGCTGTTTTTT.

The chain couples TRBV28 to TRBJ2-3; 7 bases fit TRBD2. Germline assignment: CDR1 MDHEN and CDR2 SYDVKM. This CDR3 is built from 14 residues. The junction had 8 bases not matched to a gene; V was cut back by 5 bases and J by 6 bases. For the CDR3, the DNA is TGTGCCAGCAGTCGAGCGGGATTCGGGGATACGCAGTATTTT. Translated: CASSRAGFGDTQYF.

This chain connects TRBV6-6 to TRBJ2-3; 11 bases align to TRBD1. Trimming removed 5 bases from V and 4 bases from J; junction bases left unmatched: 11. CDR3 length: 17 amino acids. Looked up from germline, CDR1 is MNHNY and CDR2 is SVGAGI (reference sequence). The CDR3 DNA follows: TGTGCCAGCAGTGTTGGACAGGGGGCCCGGGGCCCAGATACGCAGTATTTT. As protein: CASSVGQGARGPDTQYF.

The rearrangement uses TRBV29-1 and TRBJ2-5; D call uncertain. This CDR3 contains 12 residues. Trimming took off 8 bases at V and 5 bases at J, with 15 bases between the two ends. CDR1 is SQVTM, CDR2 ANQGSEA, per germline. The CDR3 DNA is TGCAGCTCCCACAACCGGTACGAGACCCAGTACTTC. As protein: CSSHNRYETQYF.